This T cell receptor beta chain appears in the sequencing data of a study of T cell responses to AZD1222 COVID-19 vaccine. Study-wide findings and caveats: Researchers report vaccine-associated CD4 TCRs spanning spike, with dominance at 160-218 and 743-854. Unmutated regions of variants are reportedly targeted by nearly half of spike-specific TCRs. At baseline, seropositivity was found in only a handful of AZD1222 recipients.

Germline CDR1 and CDR2: LNHDA and SQIVND (reference sequence). This CDR3 contains 14 residues. V lost 5 bases and J lost 4; bases outside the gene matches: 4. This clone has just one count. What it binds is unknown. Assay: immunoSEQ multiplex PCR; the TCRdb copy retains only in-frame clones and omits some. Among over 150,000 clones listed, around nine tenths were seen once. The sequence was obtained from an adult in good health. The chain couples TRBV19 to TRBJ2-5; 10 positions match TRBD1. The input for sequencing was peripheral blood, taken on day 0 of AZD1222 vaccination. The CDR3 spells CASSPRDRGETQYF. The CDR3 DNA is TGTGCCAGTAGTCCCCGGGACAGGGGAGAGACCCAGTACTTC.